The 30 T cell receptor beta chains reported below all come from one sample, sequenced in a study of blood T cell repertoires in COVID-19. Clones were sequenced by immunoSEQ multiplex PCR, and TCRdb holds only the in-frame ones, with some missing. The sample shows about 280,000 clones, around 90% of them seen only once. Sequenced: peripheral blood. The receptors were sampled from a man aged 18 to 29 with active or convalescent COVID-19.

A note on this clone: Other DNA sequences of this sample code for an identical CDR3. The chain is built from TRBV9 and TRBJ1-1; no reliable D call. The V gene's germline CDR1 is SGDLS and CDR2 YYNGEE. Deletions cut 5 bases from V and 4 bases from J, with 12 bases between. There are 13 residues in the CDR3. The CDR3 loop reads CASSGGGGTEAFF. In DNA, the CDR3 is TGTGCCAGCAGTGGAGGTGGTGGCACTGAAGCTTTCTTT.

The chain links TRBV18 to TRBJ2-5; weak D call: TRBD1 (5 bases). Germline CDR1 reads KGHSH; CDR2 reads LQKENI. The CDR3 is 14 amino acids. V lost 1 base and J 4 bases, leaving 10 bases between the germline ends. CDR3 loop: CASSPRQGIETQYF. The CDR3 DNA sequence: TGTGCCAGCTCACCACGCCAGGGAATAGAGACCCAGTACTTC.

The V gene is TRBV4-2, the J gene TRBJ2-4, with D maybe TRBD2 (7 bases). The CDR3 runs to 15 residues. The V and J ends lost 0 bases and 7 bases respectively, with 13 bases between them. Germline CDR1 and CDR2: LGHNA and YNFKEQ. This chain's CDR3 is CASSQDPGGRNIQYF. As DNA, the CDR3 is TGTGCCAGCAGCCAAGATCCGGGGGGCCGGAACATTCAGTACTTC.

This chain connects TRBV27 to TRBJ1-5, with D possibly matching TRBD1 (6 bases). The CDR3 has 16 amino acids. With 6 bases removed from V and 0 bases from J, the gap between germline ends came to 15 bases. Germline V gene data show CDR1 as MNHEY and CDR2 as SMNVEV (reference sequence). The DNA for the CDR3 is TGTGCCAGCAGCCTTACAGGGACGCTTAGCAATCAGCCCCAGCATTTT. It specifies CASSLTGTLSNQPQHF.

The rearrangement joins TRBV5-1 to TRBJ2-7, with TRBD1 identical over 8 bases. The CDR3 extends over 14 amino acids. Germline V gene data show CDR1 as SGHRS and CDR2 as YFSETQ. The V and J ends lost 4 bases and 1 base, in that order; junction bases with no gene match: 4. CDR3 sequence: CASSQGTGSYEQYF. The CDR3 DNA is TGCGCCAGCAGCCAAGGGACAGGTTCCTACGAGCAGTACTTC.

The CDR3 DNA follows: TGTGCCAGTAGTATGAGGGCGCGGGATCAGCCCCAGCATTTT. It yields the protein CASSMRARDQPQHF. This chain links TRBV19 with TRBJ1-5; D unclear. V was trimmed by 3 bases and J by 5 bases, leaving 11 bases between them. Per the germline V gene, CDR1 is LNHDA and CDR2 is SQIVND (reference sequence). The CDR3 runs 14 residues.

This clone is a singleton in its sample. CDR3 nucleotides: TGTGCCAGCAGCTCCGGGATAGCGGTCGTTCAAGAGACCCAGTACTTC. It is translated as CASSSGIAVVQETQYF. The chain recombines TRBV7-6 with TRBJ2-5, with D possibly matching TRBD2 (6 bases). Germline V lookup: CDR1 SGHVS, CDR2 FNYEAQ. Trimming removed 4 bases at V and 2 bases at J, with 17 bases between. CDR3 length: 16 residues.

The rearrangement links TRBV2 to TRBJ2-7; TRBD1 agrees at 10 bases. V shed 5 bases, J shed 2 bases, and the junction held 3 bases outside the gene matches. The germline V gene encodes CDR1 SNHLY and CDR2 FYNNEI. The CDR3 sequence is 14 residues long. CDR3 DNA: TGTGCCAGCAGTCCCGGGACAGGGGCCTACGAGCAGTACTTC. Its translation: CASSPGTGAYEQYF. Full variable domain (remainder filled in from reference TRBV2 and TRBJ2-7): EPEVTQTPSHQVTQMGQEVILRCVPISNHLYFYWYRQILGQKVEFLVSFYNNEISEKSEIFDDQFSVERPDGSNFTLKIRSTKLEDSAMYFCASSPGTGAYEQYFGPGTRLTVT.

The chain carries TRBV6-1 and TRBJ2-7, with D tentatively TRBD2 (7 bases). Trimming removed 1 base at V and 3 bases at J, with 16 bases between. In germline, CDR1 is MNHNS, CDR2 SASEGT. The CDR3 is 16 amino acids. The CDR3, as DNA: TGTGCCAGCAGTGAAGGGAGGGGGAGGGTATACTACGAGCAGTACTTC. It is translated as CASSEGRGRVYYEQYF.

The chain uses TRBV15 and TRBJ1-4; the match to TRBD1 covers 9 bases. The trim removed 3 bases at V and 3 bases at J, leaving 5 bases unmatched. Looked up from germline, CDR1 is LNHNV and CDR2 is YYDKDF (reference sequence). CDR3 size: 16 residues. DNA for the CDR3: TGTGCCACCAGCAGGGGACAGGGTCCGGCTAATGAAAAACTGTTTTTT. Its translation: CATSRGQGPANEKLFF.

The chain combines TRBV19 with TRBJ1-5; maybe TRBD1 (6 bases). The CDR3 length is 16 residues. The germline gives CDR1 LNHDA, CDR2 SQIVND (reference sequence). Trimming pared 3 bases from V and 1 base from J, leaving 13 bases between. This CDR3 reads CASSMGTPISNQPQHF. CDR3 DNA sequence: TGTGCCAGTAGTATGGGGACACCCATCAGCAATCAGCCCCAGCATTTT.

CDR3 region: CTVRESNTGELFF. CDR3 DNA sequence: TGCACCGTCCGGGAGTCGAACACCGGGGAGCTGTTTTTT. This chain joins TRBV29-1 and TRBJ2-2, with D possibly matching TRBD2 (6 bases). Germline assignment: CDR1 SQVTM and CDR2 ANQGSEA. The CDR3 covers 13 residues.

The chain employs TRBV9 and TRBJ2-5; tentatively, D is TRBD2 (6 bases). With 3 bases removed from V and 1 base from J, the gap between germline ends came to 13 bases. Germline V CDR1 and CDR2: SGDLS, YYNGEE. This CDR3 has 15 residues. The CDR3: CASSEHGSGQETQYF. The CDR3 nucleotides are TGTGCCAGCAGCGAGCACGGTAGCGGCCAAGAGACCCAGTACTTC.

V gene TRBV6-5 combines with J gene TRBJ2-7; 7 nucleotides match TRBD1. CDR3 length: 13 residues. The germline gives CDR1 MNHEY, CDR2 SVGAGI. With V trimmed by 6 bases and J by 4 bases, 6 bases remained unmatched. The CDR3 sequence: CASSRTGPYEQYF. The CDR3, as DNA: TGTGCCAGCAGCCGGACAGGTCCTTACGAGCAGTACTTC.

This rearrangement joins TRBV5-1 to TRBJ2-7; maybe TRBD1 (5 bases). The CDR3 contains 13 residues. CDR1 is SGHRS, CDR2 YFSETQ, per germline. Between the trimmed V and J ends, which lost 0 bases and 5 bases, there was a span of 9 bases. CDR3 amino acids: CASSLGRVDEQYF. CDR3 nucleotides: TGCGCCAGCAGCTTGGGCAGGGTGGACGAGCAGTACTTC.

V gene TRBV6-2 or TRBV6-3 combines with J gene TRBJ1-6, with TRBD1 as a possible D gene (5 bases). CDR3 length: 16 residues. V shed 1 base and J shed 0 bases, with 7 bases lying between them. Germline assignment: CDR1 MNHEY and CDR2 SVGEGT. The CDR3 here is CASSYLGGSYNSPLHF. CDR3 sequence (DNA): TGTGCCAGCAGTTACTTGGGGGGCTCCTATAATTCACCCCTCCACTTT.

The chain employs TRBV9 and TRBJ1-1; a possible D gene is TRBD1 (6 bases). The CDR3 covers 11 residues. Trimming took off 7 bases at V and 4 bases at J, with 8 bases between the two ends. Germline V gene lookup returns CDR1 SGDLS and CDR2 YYNGEE. CDR3 in DNA: TGTGCCAGCCGAGGGGGCACTGAAGCTTTCTTT. Amino acids: CASRGGTEAFF.

The chain joins TRBV5-1 to TRBJ2-3, with 8 nucleotides matching TRBD1. This CDR3 spans 14 amino acids. J gave up 2 bases and V 5 bases, and 4 bases lay outside the gene matches. Germline V CDR1 and CDR2: SGHRS, YFSETQ. CDR3 sequence reads: CASRTTGDTDTQYF. CDR3 nucleotide sequence: TGCGCCAGCAGAACGACAGGGGACACAGATACGCAGTATTTT.

This clone has just one count. This chain uses TRBV12-5 with TRBJ1-1, with TRBD1 as a possible D gene (6 bases). The CDR3 is 15 residues long. Looked up from germline, CDR1 is LGHNT and CDR2 is FRNRAP. V was cut by 4 bases and J by 3 bases, with 15 bases left in between. The CDR3 region is CASGSRGGRDTEAFF. CDR3 nucleotide sequence: TGTGCTAGTGGTTCTAGAGGGGGGAGGGACACTGAAGCTTTCTTT.

The V call is TRBV6-6, the J call TRBJ2-1, with D hard to call. V dropped 4 bases and J dropped 0 bases, with 7 bases sitting between them. The CDR3 extends over 14 amino acids. Germline CDR1 reads MNHNY; CDR2 reads SVGAGI (reference sequence). CDR3 residues: CASSFGSSYNEQFF. The CDR3, as DNA: TGTGCCAGCAGTTTTGGCAGCTCCTACAATGAGCAGTTCTTC.

This rearrangement joins TRBV3-1 (or the pseudogene TRBV3-2) to TRBJ1-2, with D unresolved. Germline lookup yields CDR1 LGHDT and CDR2 YNNKEL (reference sequence). Between the trimmed V and J ends, which lost 1 base and 4 bases, there was a span of 13 bases. The CDR3 spans 15 residues. The CDR3, as DNA: TGTGCCAGCAGCCAAGGGCCTGAACAGACCTATGGCTACACCTTC. Amino acids: CASSQGPEQTYGYTF.

The chain carries TRBV5-5 and TRBJ1-2; 8 nucleotides align to TRBD1. The length of the CDR3 is 13 residues. Germline CDR1 reads SGHKS; CDR2 reads YYEKEE (reference sequence). With 9 bases clipped from V and 2 bases from J, the junction kept 6 bases outside the gene matches. CDR3 coding DNA: TGTGCCACCGGACAGGGAGCAAACTATGGCTACACCTTC. This gives the protein CATGQGANYGYTF.

This CDR3 reads CASSSLQGRFTGELFF. The CDR3 DNA sequence: TGTGCCAGCAGCAGTCTACAGGGGCGATTCACCGGGGAGCTGTTTTTT. V gene TRBV5-4 combines with J gene TRBJ2-2, with TRBD1 matching over 7 bases. From germline, CDR1 is SGHNT and CDR2 YYREEE (reference sequence). V was pared by 4 bases and J by 4 bases, with 10 bases of the junction left unmatched. The CDR3 spans 16 residues.

This sequence joins TRBV7-2 and TRBJ2-1, with TRBD2 identical over 15 bases. Germline assignment: CDR1 SGHTA and CDR2 FQGNSA. CDR3 size: 16 residues. V shed 5 bases, J shed 9 bases, and the junction held 8 bases outside the gene matches. The CDR3 nucleotides are TGTGCCAGCAGCGAAGGACTAGCGGGGGGGCCGACTGAGCAGTTCTTC. Its translation is CASSEGLAGGPTEQFF.

This clone was seen once. The V and J genes are TRBV4-3 and TRBJ1-3, with D unresolved. With 0 bases removed from V and 4 bases from J, the gap between germline ends came to 13 bases. The CDR3 is 16 residues long. Germline assignment: CDR1 LGHNA and CDR2 YSLEER. CDR3 nucleotides: TGCGCCAGCAGCCAAGATTCGCGGGGAGCCGGAAACACCATATATTTT. Encoded protein: CASSQDSRGAGNTIYF.

The chain combines TRBV3-1 (or the pseudogene TRBV3-2) with TRBJ1-4; D call uncertain. V gave up 2 bases and J gave up 2 bases, with 9 bases separating them. Per germline, CDR1 LGHDT and CDR2 YNNKEL (reference sequence). The CDR3 runs 15 residues. The CDR3 loop reads CASSQYPGTNEKLFF. CDR3 DNA sequence: TGTGCCAGCAGCCAATACCCGGGTACTAATGAAAAACTGTTTTTT.

The chain uses TRBV6-2 or TRBV6-3 and TRBJ2-2; D unresolved. V was shortened by 0 bases and J by 2 bases, with 22 bases between the two germline ends. The CDR3 loop spans 20 amino acids. CDR1 MNHEY and CDR2 SVGEGT come from the germline V gene. The CDR3 loop is CASSYSMYVASSSNTGELFF. DNA for the CDR3: TGTGCCAGCAGTTACTCGATGTATGTGGCTAGTAGTTCCAACACCGGGGAGCTGTTTTTT.

As to this clone: The sample holds other DNA sequences that translate to the same CDR3. V is TRBV9 and J is TRBJ1-5, with 8 bases identical to TRBD1. Germline assignment: CDR1 SGDLS and CDR2 YYNGEE. J lost 4 bases, V lost 0 bases, and 0 bases had no gene match. CDR3 length equals 14 residues. CDR3 DNA: TGTGCCAGCAGCGTAGGACAGGGGAATCAGCCCCAGCATTTT. Translated: CASSVGQGNQPQHF.

In the case of this clone: The germline gene is not matched at one end of the junction; a read error may be the cause. The rearrangement links TRBV5-4 to TRBJ2-1; D not certain. The CDR3 totals 12 residues. CDR1 and CDR2 from the germline V gene are SGHNT and YYREEE (reference sequence). CDR3 DNA: TGTGCCAGCAGCTCAACCTATAATGAGCAGTTCTTC. Translated, it gives CASSSTYNEQFF.

The rearrangement joins TRBV6-5 to TRBJ2-3; TRBD1 is a possible D gene (6 bases). Germline values: CDR1 MNHEY, CDR2 SVGAGI. The CDR3 runs 15 residues. Trimming removed 8 bases at V and 0 bases at J, with 15 bases between. CDR3 region: CASSPTGPSTDTQYF. DNA for the CDR3: TGTGCCAGCTCTCCGACAGGACCTAGCACAGATACGCAGTATTTT.